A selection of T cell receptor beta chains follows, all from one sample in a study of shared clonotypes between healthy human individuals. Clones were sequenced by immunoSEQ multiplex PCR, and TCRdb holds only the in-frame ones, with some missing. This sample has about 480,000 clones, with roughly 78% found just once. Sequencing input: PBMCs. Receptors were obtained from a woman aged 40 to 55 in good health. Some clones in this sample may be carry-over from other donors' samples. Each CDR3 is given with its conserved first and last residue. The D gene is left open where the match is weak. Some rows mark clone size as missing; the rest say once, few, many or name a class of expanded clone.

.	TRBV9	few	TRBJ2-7	CASSVGGARISEQYF	TGTGCCAGCAGCGTAGGAGGGGCCCGGATAAGCGAGCAGTACTTC
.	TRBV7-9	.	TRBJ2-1	CASSFPGTYNEQFF	TGTGCCAGCAGCTTCCCCGGGACCTACAATGAGCAGTTCTTC
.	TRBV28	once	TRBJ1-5	CASSSLWGAYQPQHF	TGTGCCAGCAGTTCTCTCTGGGGGGCTTATCAGCCCCAGCATTTT
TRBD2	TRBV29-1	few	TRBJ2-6	CSAELAGSGANVLTF	TGCAGCGCGGAACTAGCGGGAAGTGGGGCCAACGTCCTGACTTTC
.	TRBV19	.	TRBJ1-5	CASSTLDSLQPQHF	TGTGCCAGTAGTACACTGGACAGCCTACAGCCCCAGCATTTT
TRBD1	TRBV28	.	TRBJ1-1	CASSLGTERAEAFF	TGTGCCAGCAGTCTTGGGACAGAGAGGGCTGAAGCTTTCTTT
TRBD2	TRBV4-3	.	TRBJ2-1	CASSRERDGRNEQFF	TGCGCCAGCAGCCGAGAGCGGGACGGGCGGAATGAGCAGTTCTTC
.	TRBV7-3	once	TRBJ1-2	CASSSKGGWVGGYTF	TGTGCCAGCAGCTCAAAAGGAGGGTGGGTTGGGGGCTACACCTTC
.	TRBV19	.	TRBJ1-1	CASSALFGGGTEAFF	TGTGCCAGTAGCGCCCTTTTTGGGGGGGGCACTGAAGCTTTCTTT
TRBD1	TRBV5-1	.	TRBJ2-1	CASSLGQGDEQFF	TGCGCCAGCAGCTTGGGACAGGGCGATGAGCAGTTCTTC
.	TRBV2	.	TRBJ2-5	CASGSRRYQETQYF	TGTGCCAGCGGTAGCCGACGGTACCAAGAGACCCAGTACTTC
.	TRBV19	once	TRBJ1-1	CASSPDGGANTEAFF	TGTGCCAGTAGTCCCGATGGGGGGGCGAACACTGAAGCTTTCTTT
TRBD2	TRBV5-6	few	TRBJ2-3	CASSLWLAGRTDTQYF	TGTGCCAGCAGCTTGTGGCTAGCGGGACGCACAGATACGCAGTATTTT
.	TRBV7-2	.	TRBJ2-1	CASSSPLLPEQFF	TGTGCCAGCAGCTCCCCCCTTTTGCCGGAGCAGTTCTTC
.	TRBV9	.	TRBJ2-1	CYRSRDEQFF	TGTTACCGCTCAAGGGATGAGCAGTTCTTC
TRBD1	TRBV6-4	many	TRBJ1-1	CASSESTGGEYTEAFF	TGTGCCAGCAGTGAATCGACAGGGGGCGAGTACACTGAAGCTTTCTTT
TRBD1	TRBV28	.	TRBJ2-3	CASRTRTGPDTQYF	TGTGCCAGCAGAACCCGGACAGGACCAGATACGCAGTATTTT
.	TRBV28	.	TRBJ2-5	CASSFTGQETQYF	TGTGCCAGCAGTTTTACGGGCCAAGAGACCCAGTACTTC
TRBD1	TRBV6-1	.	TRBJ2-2	CASSVDRVNTGELFF	TGTGCCAGCAGTGTTGACAGGGTGAACACCGGGGAGCTGTTTTTT
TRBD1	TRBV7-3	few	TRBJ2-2	CASSLGGTGLTGELFF	TGTGCCAGCAGCTTAGGAGGGACAGGGCTGACCGGGGAGCTGTTTTTT
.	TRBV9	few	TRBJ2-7	CASSPEGVSIYEQYF	TGTGCCAGCAGCCCAGAGGGGGTTTCTATATACGAGCAGTACTTC
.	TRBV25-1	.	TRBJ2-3	CASIRHRSDTQYF	TGTGCCAGCATACGACACAGGTCAGATACGCAGTATTTT
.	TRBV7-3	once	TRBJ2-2	CASSLVSTGELFF	TGTGCCAGCAGCTTAGTATCCACCGGGGAGCTGTTTTTT
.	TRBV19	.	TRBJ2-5	CASSSSFVSGQETQYF	TGTGCCAGTAGTTCCTCCTTCGTTAGCGGACAAGAGACCCAGTACTTC
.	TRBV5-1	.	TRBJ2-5	CASSLGVEETQYF	TGCGCCAGCAGCTTGGGAGTTGAAGAGACCCAGTACTTC
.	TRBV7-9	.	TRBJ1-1	CASSLEWGFNTEAFF	TGTGCCAGCAGCCTAGAGTGGGGGTTCAACACTGAAGCTTTCTTT
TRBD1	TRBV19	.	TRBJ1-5	CASSNLGQGSNQPQHF	TGTGCCAGTAGTAACCTTGGACAGGGGAGCAATCAGCCCCAGCATTTT
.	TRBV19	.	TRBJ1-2	CASSMGSAGSSYGYTF	TGTGCCAGTAGTATGGGCTCGGCAGGGTCTTCGTATGGCTACACCTTC
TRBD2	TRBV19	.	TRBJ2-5	CASSIGLAGGQETQYF	TGTGCCAGTAGTATAGGCCTAGCGGGAGGGCAAGAGACCCAGTACTTC
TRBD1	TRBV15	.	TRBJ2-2	CATSRGGQGTGELFF	TGTGCCACCAGCAGAGGGGGACAGGGGACCGGGGAGCTGTTTTTT
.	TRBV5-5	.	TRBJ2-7	CASSLELWGAYDEQYF	TGTGCCAGCAGCTTGGAGTTGTGGGGGGCTTACGACGAGCAGTACTTC
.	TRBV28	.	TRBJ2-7	CASSPYRDGPYEQYF	TGTGCCAGCAGTCCCTACCGGGACGGCCCCTACGAGCAGTACTTC
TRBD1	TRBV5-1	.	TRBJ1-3	CASSLSPGTGSGNTIYF	TGCGCCAGCAGCTTATCTCCAGGGACAGGCTCTGGAAACACCATATATTTT
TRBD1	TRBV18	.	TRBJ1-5	CASSPGQGDQPQHF	TGTGCCAGCTCACCCGGACAGGGGGATCAGCCCCAGCATTTT
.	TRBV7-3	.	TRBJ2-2	CASSPLGGLNTGELFF	TGTGCCAGCAGCCCCCTAGGCGGGCTGAACACCGGGGAGCTGTTTTTT
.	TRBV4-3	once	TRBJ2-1	CASSQEEGINEQFF	TGCGCCAGCAGCCAAGAAGAGGGTATCAATGAGCAGTTCTTC
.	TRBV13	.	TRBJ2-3	CASSSKRNTDTQYF	TGTGCCAGCAGCTCGAAGCGGAACACAGATACGCAGTATTTT
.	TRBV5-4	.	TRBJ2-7	CAAQRGVSSYEQYF	TGTGCCGCGCAGAGAGGGGTCAGCTCCTACGAGCAGTACTTC
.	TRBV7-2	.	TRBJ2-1	CASSQGGSSYNEQFF	TGTGCCAGCAGCCAGGGGGGGAGCTCCTACAATGAGCAGTTCTTC
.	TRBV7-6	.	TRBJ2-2	CASSPRRVEGNTGELFF	TGTGCCAGCAGCCCGCGCAGGGTTGAAGGAAACACCGGGGAGCTGTTTTTT
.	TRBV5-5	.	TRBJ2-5	CASSFLLKYQETQYF	TGTGCCAGCAGCTTCCTTCTCAAGTACCAAGAGACCCAGTACTTC
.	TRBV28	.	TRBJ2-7	CASSTPGRTYEQYF	TGTGCCAGCAGTACTCCGGGACGGACATACGAGCAGTACTTC